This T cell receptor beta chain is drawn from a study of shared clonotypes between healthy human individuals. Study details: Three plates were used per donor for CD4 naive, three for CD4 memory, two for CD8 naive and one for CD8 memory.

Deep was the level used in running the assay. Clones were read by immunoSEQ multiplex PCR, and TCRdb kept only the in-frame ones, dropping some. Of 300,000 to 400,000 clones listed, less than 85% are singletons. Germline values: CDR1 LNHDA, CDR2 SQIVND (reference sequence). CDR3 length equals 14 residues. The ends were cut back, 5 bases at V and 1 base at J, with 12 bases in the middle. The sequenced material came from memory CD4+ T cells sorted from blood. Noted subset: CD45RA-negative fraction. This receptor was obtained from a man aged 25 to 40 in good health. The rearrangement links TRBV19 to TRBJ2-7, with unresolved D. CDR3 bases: TGTGCCAGTAGTGCCCGAAAATTTTCCTACGAGCAGTACTTC. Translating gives CASSARKFSYEQYF.